One and the same sample provided the 18 T cell receptor beta chains below, sequenced in a study of blood T cell repertoires in COVID-19. TCRdb's copy holds only in-frame clones and misses some; the assay was immunoSEQ multiplex PCR. The sample includes over 200,000 clones, 87% seen only once; the top ten take roughly 12%. The sample comprised peripheral blood. Receptor source: a woman under 30 who had recovered from COVID-19.

The chain carries TRBV7-2 and TRBJ1-5; the D is unclear. The CDR3 is 13 residues long. The V end lost 2 bases, the J end lost 4 bases, and 6 bases lay between the germline ends. CDR1 is SGHTA, CDR2 FQGNSA, per germline. Written as DNA, the CDR3 is TGTGCCAGCAGCTTATCCCCAAATCAGCCCCAGCATTTT. Protein: CASSLSPNQPQHF.

J is TRBJ2-7 and V is TRBV24-1; the match to TRBD1 covers 7 bases. V lost 3 bases to trimming and J lost 2 bases; unmatched junction nucleotides: 3. CDR1 is KGHDR and CDR2 is SFDVKD in the germline V gene. The CDR3 spans 14 residues. The CDR3 sequence is CATSDRDRPYEQYF. DNA of the CDR3: TGTGCCACCAGTGATCGGGACAGACCCTACGAGCAGTACTTC.

This clone was found a few times. CDR3 residues: CASSFSGFGTEAFF. Written as DNA, the CDR3 is TGTGCCAGCAGTTTTTCAGGGTTTGGCACTGAAGCTTTCTTT. The V gene is TRBV27, the J gene TRBJ1-1; D perhaps matches TRBD1 (5 bases). This CDR3 has 14 amino acids. Germline CDR1 reads MNHEY; CDR2 reads SMNVEV (reference sequence). Trimming took 3 bases from V and 4 from J, leaving 12 bases between them.

The J gene is TRBJ1-5, the V gene TRBV19, with D unclear. V was clipped by 1 base and J by 2 bases, with 9 bases between them. CDR1 and CDR2 from the germline V gene are LNHDA and SQIVND (reference sequence). This CDR3 is built from 15 residues. CDR3: CASSIGPFGNQPQHF. For the CDR3, the DNA is TGTGCCAGTAGTATAGGTCCTTTCGGCAATCAGCCCCAGCATTTT.

The chain joins TRBV19 to TRBJ2-6, with 10 bases matching TRBD1. The CDR3 covers 18 residues. The ends lost 9 bases at V and 1 base at J; junction bases unmatched: 12. Germline V gives CDR1 LNHDA, CDR2 SQIVND (reference sequence). The CDR3 DNA is TGTGCCAGCGAGGATCCGGGACAGGGGTATTCTGGGGCCAACGTCCTGACTTTC. Translating gives CASEDPGQGYSGANVLTF.

The rearrangement joins TRBV18 to TRBJ2-2; D gene ambiguous. The V and J ends lost 3 bases and 2 bases respectively, with 4 bases between them. Per the germline V gene, CDR1 is KGHSH and CDR2 is LQKENI. This CDR3 region has 13 residues. The CDR3 region is CASSPPNTGELFF. CDR3 DNA sequence: TGTGCCAGCTCACCTCCTAACACCGGGGAGCTGTTTTTT.

The chain links TRBV18 to TRBJ2-1; TRBD2 matches 11 bases. This CDR3 is 16 amino acids long. Germline assignment: CDR1 KGHSH and CDR2 LQKENI. V was pared by 3 bases and J by 7 bases, with 8 bases of the junction left unmatched. The CDR3 DNA sequence: TGTGCCAGCTCACCCCTATTAGCGGGAGGGCAGAATGAGCAGTTCTTC. The encoded protein is CASSPLLAGGQNEQFF.

This clone was picked up one time. J is TRBJ2-5 and V is TRBV27; 11 bases map to TRBD2. The CDR3 contains 16 residues. CDR1 MNHEY and CDR2 SMNVEV come from the germline V gene (reference sequence). J was trimmed by 5 bases and V by 7 bases; bases with no gene match: 12. The CDR3 is CASKSSELAGVETQYF. As DNA, the CDR3 is TGTGCCAGCAAGAGTTCGGAACTAGCGGGAGTTGAGACCCAGTACTTC.

This clone was counted a single time. The rearrangement joins TRBV5-4 to TRBJ2-3; D not resolved. V was shortened by 3 bases and J by 4 bases, with 15 bases between the two germline ends. Germline lookup yields CDR1 SGHNT and CDR2 YYREEE (reference sequence). The CDR3 spans 15 residues. Here the CDR3 DNA reads TGTGCCAGCAGCTACTCTTTGGGCACCGCAGATACGCAGTATTTT. Encoded protein: CASSYSLGTADTQYF.

The chain has TRBV29-1 and TRBJ2-7, with 9 bases lining up with TRBD1. CDR1 SQVTM and CDR2 ANQGSEA come from the germline V gene. Trimming at V came to 5 bases and at J to 4 bases, leaving 9 bases not matched to a gene. CDR3 size: 14 residues. The CDR3 DNA follows: TGCAGCGTTTCGGGATACAGGGGGCGATACGAGCAGTACTTC. Translation: CSVSGYRGRYEQYF.

This sequence joins TRBV2 and TRBJ2-7; 9 nucleotides match TRBD2. Unmatched junction bases numbered 7, after V lost 5 bases and J lost 2 bases. Per the germline V gene, CDR1 is SNHLY and CDR2 is FYNNEI. There are 15 residues in the CDR3. The CDR3 DNA reads TGTGCCAGCAGTCTCGGGACTAGCATGACCTACGAGCAGTACTTC. As protein: CASSLGTSMTYEQYF.

This clone has more than one count but fewer than ten. The J gene is TRBJ2-7, the V gene TRBV6-1, with 7 positions matching TRBD1. J lost 2 bases, V lost 1 base, and 5 bases had no gene match. In germline, CDR1 is MNHNS, CDR2 SASEGT. The CDR3 sequence is 15 residues long. DNA of the CDR3: TGTGCCAGCAGTGAAGGAGGGGGCCTACCCTACGAGCAGTACTTC. Protein product: CASSEGGGLPYEQYF.

CDR3 in amino acids: CASSKTGGTYNEQFF. CDR3 bases: TGTGCCAGCAGTAAAACAGGGGGGACCTACAATGAGCAGTTCTTC. This rearrangement joins TRBV25-1 to TRBJ2-1, with 8 bases fitting TRBD1. Germline CDR1 is MGHDK and CDR2 is SYGVNS. The V and J ends lost 5 bases and 2 bases, in that order; junction bases with no gene match: 5. The CDR3 is 15 amino acids.

The rearrangement uses TRBV7-2 and TRBJ2-7, with D possibly matching TRBD2 (5 bases). V lost 1 base and J lost 5, with 9 bases in between. Germline V lookup: CDR1 SGHTA, CDR2 FQGNSA. The CDR3 extends over 13 amino acids. The CDR3 sequence is CASSLVTGNEQYF. CDR3 nucleotides: TGTGCCAGCAGCTTAGTCACGGGAAACGAGCAGTACTTC.

The chain couples TRBV5-1 to TRBJ2-6, with D tentatively TRBD1 (5 bases). The germline V gene has CDR1 SGHRS and CDR2 YFSETQ. V gave up 6 bases and J gave up 6 bases, with 16 bases separating them. This CDR3 is 15 amino acids long. Written as DNA, the CDR3 is TGCGCCAGCACCCCAACTGTAGGGGAGGCCAACGTCCTGACTTTC. Translating it yields CASTPTVGEANVLTF.

The CDR3, as DNA: TGTGCCAGCAGCCCCTTTGGGAGATCGAACACTGAAGCTTTCTTT. Amino acid sequence: CASSPFGRSNTEAFF. The chain uses TRBV6-2 or TRBV6-3 and TRBJ1-1; no definite D call. The length of the CDR3 is 15 residues. CDR1 is MNHEY and CDR2 is SVGEGT in the germline V gene. Trimming left V 6 bases short and J 1 base short, with 15 bases between.

This rearrangement joins TRBV18 to TRBJ2-7; D possibly corresponds to TRBD2 (7 bases). Germline-derived CDR1 and CDR2 are KGHSH and LQKENI. The V end lost 6 bases, the J end lost 5 bases, and 20 bases lay between the germline ends. There are 15 residues in the CDR3. CDR3: CASSRGRPGVDEQYF. The CDR3 coding sequence is TGTGCCAGCTCGCGGGGGCGGCCAGGGGTAGACGAGCAGTACTTC.

The chain recombines TRBV24-1 with TRBJ2-3; possibly TRBD1 for D (7 bases). Trimming removed 2 bases from V and 3 bases from J, with 17 bases in between. This CDR3 has 17 amino acids. The V gene's germline CDR1 is KGHDR and CDR2 SFDVKD. The CDR3 DNA sequence: TGTGCCACCAGTGATTCGGGAGACAGGGTCAAAACAGATACGCAGTATTTT. As protein: CATSDSGDRVKTDTQYF.